The 5 T cell receptor beta chains below were found in one sample sequenced in a study of T-cell reconstitution after alpha-beta-depleted transplantation in children. Library preparation (for TCRbeta) was performed with unique molecular identifiers. TCRdb re-analysed the PCR reads in MiXCR, keeping a single row per CDR3 protein. The profile covers about 980,000 distinct CDR3 sequences, with less than 30% appearing a single time and approximately 30% taken by the ten largest. Sample: PBMCs, mostly from graft donor cells, taken 360 days after TCRalphabeta/CD19-depleted stem cell transplant. These receptors all come from a boy younger than two who had a stem cell transplant for SCID, so the T cells may come from the graft donor.

V usage is TRBV6-5 and J usage is TRBJ2-3; D may be TRBD1 or TRBD2 (6 bases each). Per the germline V gene, CDR1 is MNHEY and CDR2 is SVGAGI. The CDR3 is 17 amino acids. V was pared by 0 bases and J by 0 bases, with 13 bases between. CDR3 residues: CASSYSTGAVSTDTQYF. Here the CDR3 DNA reads TGTGCCAGCAGTTACTCCACGGGGGCAGTCAGCACAGATACGCAGTATTTT.

This clonotype has only a few counts. V usage is TRBV27 and J usage is TRBJ2-5, with D maybe TRBD1 (6 bases). Trimming stripped 5 bases from V and 2 bases from J, with 9 bases between. Germline CDR1 is MNHEY and CDR2 is SMNVEV (reference sequence). The CDR3 length is 13 residues. This chain's CDR3 is CASSNREQETQYF. The CDR3 coding sequence is TGTGCCAGCAGTAACAGGGAACAAGAGACCCAGTACTTC.

Only a few counts were recorded for this clonotype. J is TRBJ2-3 and V is TRBV12-3 or TRBV12-4, with 7 bases aligning to TRBD2. CDR3 size: 15 residues. The V and J ends lost 2 bases and 2 bases, in that order; junction bases with no gene match: 4. The CDR3: CASSLWEGFTDTQYF. The CDR3 coding sequence is TGTGCCAGCAGTTTATGGGAGGGTTTCACAGATACGCAGTATTTT.

This clonotype was seen more than once but under ten times. The gene calls are TRBV12-3 or TRBV12-4 and TRBJ2-6; D gene uncertain. CDR3 length: 16 residues. Trimming shortened V by 6 bases and J by 2 bases, and 14 bases separated the two germline ends. The CDR3 reads CASREAPWAGANVLTF. In DNA form, the CDR3 reads TGTGCCAGCAGAGAAGCCCCCTGGGCTGGGGCCAACGTCCTGACTTTC.

The chain combines TRBV12-3 or TRBV12-4 with TRBJ1-5, with D tentatively TRBD1 (5 bases). Trimming took 5 bases from V and 4 from J, leaving 15 bases between them. The CDR3 spans 15 residues. As DNA, the CDR3 is TGTGCCAGCAGTCGGGACGGTAAGACTAATCAGCCCCAGCATTTT. Its protein product is CASSRDGKTNQPQHF.